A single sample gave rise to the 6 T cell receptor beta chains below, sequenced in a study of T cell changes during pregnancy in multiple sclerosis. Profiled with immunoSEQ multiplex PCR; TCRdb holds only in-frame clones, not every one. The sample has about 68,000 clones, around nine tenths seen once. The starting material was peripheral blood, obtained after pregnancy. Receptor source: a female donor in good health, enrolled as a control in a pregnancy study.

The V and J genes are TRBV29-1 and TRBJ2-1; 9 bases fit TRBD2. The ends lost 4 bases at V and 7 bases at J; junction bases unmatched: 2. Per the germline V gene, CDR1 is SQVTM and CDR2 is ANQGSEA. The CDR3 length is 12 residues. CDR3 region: CSVGSGRNEQFF. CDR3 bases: TGCAGCGTTGGTAGCGGGAGAAATGAGCAGTTCTTC.

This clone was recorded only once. The chain's CDR3 is CASRGVETQYF. The CDR3 DNA is TGTGCCAGCAGAGGGGTAGAGACCCAGTACTTC. J is TRBJ2-5 and V is TRBV5-5; weak D call: TRBD1 (5 bases). Germline V gene sequence: CDR1 SGHKS, CDR2 YYEKEE (reference sequence). The CDR3 is made up of 11 amino acids. V lost 5 bases and J 4 bases, leaving 6 bases between the germline ends.

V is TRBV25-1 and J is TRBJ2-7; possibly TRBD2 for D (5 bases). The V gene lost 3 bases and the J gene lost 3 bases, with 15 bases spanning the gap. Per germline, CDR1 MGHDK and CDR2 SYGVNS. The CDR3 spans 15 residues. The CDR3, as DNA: TGTGCCAGCAGTGACCCCGGGGAAAGAGACTACGAGCAGTACTTC. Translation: CASSDPGERDYEQYF.

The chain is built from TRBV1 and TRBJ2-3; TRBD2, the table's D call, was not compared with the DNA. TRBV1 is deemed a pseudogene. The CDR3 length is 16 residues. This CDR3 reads CTSSPSSGRRIDTQYF. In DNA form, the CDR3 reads TGCACCAGCAGCCCCTCTAGCGGGAGGAGGATAGATACGCAGTATTTT.

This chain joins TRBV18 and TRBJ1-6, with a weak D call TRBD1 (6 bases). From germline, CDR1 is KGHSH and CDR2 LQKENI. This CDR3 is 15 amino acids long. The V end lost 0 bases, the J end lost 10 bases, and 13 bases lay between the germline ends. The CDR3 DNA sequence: TGTGCCAGCTCACCACCTAAGGGGGAAGGCTCACCCCTCCACTTT. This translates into CASSPPKGEGSPLHF.

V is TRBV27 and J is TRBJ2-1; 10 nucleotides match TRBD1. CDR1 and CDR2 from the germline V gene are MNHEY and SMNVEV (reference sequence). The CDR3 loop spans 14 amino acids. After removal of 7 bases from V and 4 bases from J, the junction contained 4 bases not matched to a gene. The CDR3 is CASKGDRGYNEQFF. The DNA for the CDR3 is TGTGCCAGCAAGGGGGACAGGGGATACAATGAGCAGTTCTTC.